A single sample is the source of the 18 T cell receptor beta chains below, sequenced in a study of identical twins. TCRdb independently ran MiXCR on the 5' RACE reads; one entry per CDR3 protein. Of around 690,000 distinct CDR3 sequences listed, around 21% are singletons. In addition, the sample was reused for a study of T cells expressing NK-cell markers.

The sequenced material came from PBMCs. The source is a woman younger than 35 in good health.

This clonotype was seen more than once but under ten times. The V call is TRBV10-3, the J call TRBJ2-3; no clear D. CDR1 and CDR2 from the germline V gene are ENHRY and SYGVKD. Between the trimmed V and J ends, which lost 7 bases and 5 bases, there was a span of 13 bases. The CDR3 is 13 residues long. The CDR3 here is CAIKRTPQDTQYF. DNA of the CDR3: TGTGCCATCAAACGGACCCCCCAAGATACGCAGTATTTT.

This CDR3 is CASGLEAMNTEAFF. The CDR3 DNA reads TGCGCCAGCGGCCTAGAGGCCATGAACACTGAAGCTTTCTTT. The chain joins TRBV5-1 to TRBJ1-1; D not certain. The germline gives CDR1 SGHRS, CDR2 YFSETQ. The CDR3 contains 14 residues. V was shortened by 7 bases and J by 0 bases, with 13 bases between the two germline ends.

This clonotype occurred a few times. Here the CDR3 reads CASSTRTSAHNEQFF. The DNA for the CDR3 is TGTGCCAGCAGTACGAGGACTAGCGCCCACAATGAGCAGTTCTTC. V and J are TRBV7-3 and TRBJ2-1; 9 positions match TRBD2. The germline V gene has CDR1 SGHTA and CDR2 FQGTGA. This CDR3 has 15 residues. V lost 6 bases and J lost 5; bases outside the gene matches: 8.

V and J are TRBV7-2 and TRBJ2-3; D is uncertain. In germline, CDR1 is SGHTA, CDR2 FQGNSA. V was clipped by 1 base and J by 6 bases, with 17 bases between them. CDR3 length equals 16 residues. CDR3 bases: TGTGCCAGCAGCTTAGTTTCTATCTCCGCTCGGGATACGCAGTATTTT. Translating gives CASSLVSISARDTQYF.

This rearrangement joins TRBV10-1 to TRBJ2-5; 7 bases are shared with TRBD1. Germline V lookup: CDR1 WNHNN, CDR2 SYGVQD (reference sequence). The ends lost 2 bases at V and 6 bases at J; junction bases unmatched: 9. The CDR3 is 15 amino acids. The DNA of the CDR3 is TGCGCCAGCAGTGAGACCTCAGGGGGAGCAAAGACCCAGTACTTC. Translating gives CASSETSGGAKTQYF.

V usage is TRBV6-1 and J usage is TRBJ2-1; possible D gene TRBD2, 6 bases. Germline CDR1 MNHNS, CDR2 SASEGT. This CDR3 is 16 amino acids long. Deletions cut 6 bases from V and 0 bases from J, with 15 bases between. For the CDR3, the DNA is TGTGCCAGCAGCGGCGGCGGGGCGAGCTCCTACAATGAGCAGTTCTTC. Encoded protein: CASSGGGASSYNEQFF.

This clonotype was recorded a few times. The V call is TRBV7-2, the J call TRBJ2-1; D not resolved. Germline lookup yields CDR1 SGHTA and CDR2 FQGNSA. Trimming removed 0 bases from V and 5 bases from J, with 5 bases in between. CDR3 length: 13 residues. CDR3 in amino acids: CASSLATHNEQFF. The DNA for the CDR3 is TGTGCCAGCAGCTTAGCGACTCACAATGAGCAGTTCTTC.

This clonotype came up many times. The chain couples TRBV29-1 to TRBJ1-1; no firm D call. CDR1 and CDR2 from the germline V gene are SQVTM and ANQGSEA. Deletions cut 3 bases from V and 1 base from J, with 9 bases between. The length of the CDR3 is 13 residues. The CDR3 loop reads CSVDWAANTEAFF. The CDR3 DNA reads TGCAGCGTTGATTGGGCCGCGAACACTGAAGCTTTCTTT.

This chain joins TRBV3-1 and TRBJ1-1; D not resolved. Germline CDR1 reads LGHDT; CDR2 reads YNNKEL (reference sequence). Trimming cost V 4 bases and J 1 base, with 7 bases left between them. The CDR3 spans 13 residues. The CDR3 here is CASSRIGNTEAFF. In nucleotides, the CDR3 is TGTGCCAGCAGCCGAATCGGGAACACTGAAGCTTTCTTT.

In this sample, this clonotype turned up a few times. The genes are TRBV28 and TRBJ2-5, with unresolved D. Per the germline V gene, CDR1 is MDHEN and CDR2 is SYDVKM. Deletions cut 8 bases from V and 4 bases from J, with 8 bases between. This CDR3 has 11 residues. CDR3 in DNA: TGTGCCAGCCAATTTGGAGAGACCCAGTACTTC. Translated, it gives CASQFGETQYF.

This clonotype was counted a few times. This sequence joins TRBV5-1 and TRBJ1-4, with 11 bases identical to TRBD1. Looked up from germline, CDR1 is SGHRS and CDR2 is YFSETQ. The length of the CDR3 is 14 residues. The trim removed 7 bases at V and 8 bases at J, leaving 7 bases unmatched. The CDR3 DNA is TGCGCCAGCTCCCAGGACAGGGGGCTAGAAAAACTGTTTTTT. Protein sequence: CASSQDRGLEKLFF.

The table lists this clonotype with a few counts. This chain connects TRBV3-1 to TRBJ2-7; 10 positions agree with TRBD2. This CDR3 has 15 amino acids. V lost 7 bases to trimming and J lost 2 bases; unmatched junction nucleotides: 8. Looked up from germline, CDR1 is LGHDT and CDR2 is YNNKEL (reference sequence). The CDR3 DNA reads TGTGCCAGCAATTTCCCTAGCGGGGGCCCCTACGAGCAGTACTTC. Its protein product is CASNFPSGGPYEQYF.

This clonotype was counted only a few times. DNA for the CDR3: TGCAGTGCTAGAGGATTGGATATTAGCTCCTACGAGCAGTACTTC. This gives the protein CSARGLDISSYEQYF. The chain is built from TRBV20-1 and TRBJ2-7; D remains ambiguous. V lost 1 base, J lost 0 bases, and 13 bases lay in between. The CDR3 totals 15 residues. The V gene's germline CDR1 is DFQATT and CDR2 SNEGSKA (reference sequence).

This clonotype has more than one count but fewer than ten. The V and J genes are TRBV29-1 and TRBJ1-2, with a tentative D call TRBD1 (5 bases). The CDR3 sequence is 11 residues long. Between the trimmed V and J ends, which lost 4 bases and 8 bases, there was a span of 11 bases. Germline V lookup: CDR1 SQVTM, CDR2 ANQGSEA. DNA for the CDR3: TGCAGCGTTGGGGGGGTGGACGGCTACACCTTC. It codes for CSVGGVDGYTF.

This clonotype occurred a few times. This chain uses TRBV29-1 with TRBJ2-3; TRBD2 agrees at 7 bases. CDR3 size: 13 residues. From germline, CDR1 is SQVTM and CDR2 ANQGSEA. The V gene end was trimmed by 4 bases and the J gene end by 4 bases; junction bases not matched to a gene: 5. CDR3 nucleotides: TGCAGCGTTGTGCCTAGCGGCGCAGATACGCAGTATTTT. Its protein is CSVVPSGADTQYF.

V is TRBV9 and J is TRBJ1-4; the match to TRBD1 covers 9 bases. Germline V lookup: CDR1 SGDLS, CDR2 YYNGEE. This CDR3 contains 15 residues. J lost 8 bases, V lost 3 bases, and 8 bases had no gene match. CDR3 bases: TGTGCCAGCAGCGCCGGGACAGGGCATCGGGAAAAACTGTTTTTT. Its translation is CASSAGTGHREKLFF.

This chain connects TRBV5-1 to TRBJ2-6; D uncertain. The CDR3 is 15 amino acids. Per the germline V gene, CDR1 is SGHRS and CDR2 is YFSETQ. V was pared by 5 bases and J by 4 bases, with 13 bases between. CDR3 nucleotide sequence: TGCGCCAGCAGGACCGCCGGAAGGGGGGCCAACGTCCTGACTTTC. It codes for CASRTAGRGANVLTF.

The chain carries TRBV10-2 and TRBJ2-1, with 14 bases lining up with TRBD2. The CDR3 is 15 amino acids. The V segment lost 6 bases and the J segment 8 bases; nucleotides outside the gene matches: 6. Germline V CDR1 and CDR2: WSHSY, SAAADI. CDR3 coding DNA: TGCGCCAGCAGGGGGGGGACTAGCGGGAGCTATGAGCAGTTCTTC. Translating gives CASRGGTSGSYEQFF.